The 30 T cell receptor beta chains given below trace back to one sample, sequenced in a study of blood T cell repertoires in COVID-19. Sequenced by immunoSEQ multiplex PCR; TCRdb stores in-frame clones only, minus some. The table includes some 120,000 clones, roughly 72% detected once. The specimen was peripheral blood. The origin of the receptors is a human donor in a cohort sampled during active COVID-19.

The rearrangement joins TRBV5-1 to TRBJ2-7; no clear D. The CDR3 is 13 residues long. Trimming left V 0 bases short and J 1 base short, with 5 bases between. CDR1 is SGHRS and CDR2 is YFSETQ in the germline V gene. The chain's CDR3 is CASSLAGSYEQYF. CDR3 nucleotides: TGCGCCAGCAGCTTGGCAGGATCCTACGAGCAGTACTTC.

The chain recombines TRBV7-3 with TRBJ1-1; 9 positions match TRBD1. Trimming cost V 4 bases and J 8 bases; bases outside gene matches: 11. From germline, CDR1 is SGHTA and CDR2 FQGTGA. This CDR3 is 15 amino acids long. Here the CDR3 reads CASSSPPGQGSEAFF. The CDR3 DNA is TGTGCCAGCAGCTCTCCCCCGGGACAGGGCTCCGAAGCTTTCTTT. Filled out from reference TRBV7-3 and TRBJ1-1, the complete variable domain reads GAGVSQTPSNKVTEKGKYVELRCDPISGHTALYWYRQSLGQGPEFLIYFQGTGAADDSGLPNDRFFAVRPEGSVSTLKIQRTERGDSAVYLCASSSPPGQGSEAFFGQGTRLTVV.

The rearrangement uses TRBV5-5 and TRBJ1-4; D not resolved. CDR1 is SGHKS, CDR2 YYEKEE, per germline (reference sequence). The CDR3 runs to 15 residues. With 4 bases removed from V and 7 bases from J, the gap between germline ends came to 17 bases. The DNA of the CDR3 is TGTGCCAGCAGCCTGGGGTCCCTAGTCGGTGAAAAACTGTTTTTT. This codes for CASSLGSLVGEKLFF.

The CDR3 spells CSASGGGVRNEQFF. DNA for the CDR3: TGCAGTGCTAGTGGCGGGGGGGTTAGGAATGAGCAGTTCTTC. The chain joins TRBV20-1 to TRBJ2-1; 9 bases align to TRBD2. This CDR3 contains 14 residues. The J segment lost 7 bases and the V segment lost 3 bases, leaving 7 bases of the junction unmatched. Germline V gives CDR1 DFQATT, CDR2 SNEGSKA (reference sequence).

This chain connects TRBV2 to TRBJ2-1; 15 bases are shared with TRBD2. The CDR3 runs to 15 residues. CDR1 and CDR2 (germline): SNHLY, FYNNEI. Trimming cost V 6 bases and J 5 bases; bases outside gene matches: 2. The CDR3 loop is CASRGLAGGNNEQFF. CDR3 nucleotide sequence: TGTGCCAGCAGGGGACTAGCGGGGGGTAACAATGAGCAGTTCTTC.

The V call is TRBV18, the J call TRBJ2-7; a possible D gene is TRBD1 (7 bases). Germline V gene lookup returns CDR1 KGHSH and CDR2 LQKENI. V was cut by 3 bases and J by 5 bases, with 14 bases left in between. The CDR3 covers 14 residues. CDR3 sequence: CASSPQTGRNEQYF. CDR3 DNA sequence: TGTGCCAGCTCACCCCAGACAGGGAGGAACGAGCAGTACTTC.

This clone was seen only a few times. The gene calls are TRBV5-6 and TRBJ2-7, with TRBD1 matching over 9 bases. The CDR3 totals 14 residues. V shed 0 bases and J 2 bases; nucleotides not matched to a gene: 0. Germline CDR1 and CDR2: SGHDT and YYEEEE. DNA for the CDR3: TGTGCCAGCAGCTTGGGGGACAGGGCCTACGAGCAGTACTTC. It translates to CASSLGDRAYEQYF.

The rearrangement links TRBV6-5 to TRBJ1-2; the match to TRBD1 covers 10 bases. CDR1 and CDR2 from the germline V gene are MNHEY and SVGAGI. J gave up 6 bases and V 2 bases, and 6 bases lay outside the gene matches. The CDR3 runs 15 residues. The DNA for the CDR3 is TGTGCCAGCAGTTACGCCGGGACAGGGGTACATGGCTACACCTTC. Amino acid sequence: CASSYAGTGVHGYTF.

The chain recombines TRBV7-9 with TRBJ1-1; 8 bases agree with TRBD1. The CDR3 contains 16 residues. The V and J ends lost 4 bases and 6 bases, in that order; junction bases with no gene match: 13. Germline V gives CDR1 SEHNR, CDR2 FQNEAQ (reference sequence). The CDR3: CASSSLGGSQGAEAFF. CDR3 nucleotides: TGTGCCAGCAGCTCCTTAGGTGGGTCACAGGGGGCTGAAGCTTTCTTT.

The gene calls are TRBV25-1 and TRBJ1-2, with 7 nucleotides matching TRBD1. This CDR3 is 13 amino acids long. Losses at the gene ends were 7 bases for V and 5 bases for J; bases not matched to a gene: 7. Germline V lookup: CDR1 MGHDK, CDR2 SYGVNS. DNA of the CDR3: TGTGCCAGCAAATCAGGGGGGCGGTATGGCTACACCTTC. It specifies CASKSGGRYGYTF.

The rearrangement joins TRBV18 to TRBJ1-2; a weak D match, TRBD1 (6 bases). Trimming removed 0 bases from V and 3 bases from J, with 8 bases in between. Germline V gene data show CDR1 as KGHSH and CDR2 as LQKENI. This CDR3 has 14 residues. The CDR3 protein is CASSPPNRDYGYTF. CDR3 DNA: TGTGCCAGCTCACCACCGAACAGGGACTATGGCTACACCTTC. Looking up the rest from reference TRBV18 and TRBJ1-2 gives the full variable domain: NAGVMQNPRHLVRRRGQEARLRCSPMKGHSHVYWYRQLPEEGLKFMVYLQKENIIDESGMPKERFSAEFPKEGPSILRIQQVVRGDSAAYFCASSPPNRDYGYTFGSGTRLTVV.

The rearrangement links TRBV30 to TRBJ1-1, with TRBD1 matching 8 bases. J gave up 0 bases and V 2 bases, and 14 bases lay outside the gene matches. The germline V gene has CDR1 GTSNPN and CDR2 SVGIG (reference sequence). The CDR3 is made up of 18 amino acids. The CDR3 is CAWSPLRGTGFMNTEAFF. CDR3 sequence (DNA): TGTGCCTGGAGTCCCCTCCGGGGGACAGGATTCATGAACACTGAAGCTTTCTTT.

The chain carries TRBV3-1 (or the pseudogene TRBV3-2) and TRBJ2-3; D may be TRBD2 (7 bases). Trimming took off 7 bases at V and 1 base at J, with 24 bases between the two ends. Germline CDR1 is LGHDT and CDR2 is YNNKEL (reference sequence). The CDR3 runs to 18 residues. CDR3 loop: CASTPRGGGVGGTDTQYF. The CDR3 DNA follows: TGTGCCAGCACCCCAAGGGGGGGAGGGGTGGGTGGCACAGATACGCAGTATTTT.

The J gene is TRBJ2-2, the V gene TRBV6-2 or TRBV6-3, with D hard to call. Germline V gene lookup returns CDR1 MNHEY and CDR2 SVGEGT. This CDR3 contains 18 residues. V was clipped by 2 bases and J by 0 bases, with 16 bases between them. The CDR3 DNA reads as TGTGCCAGCAGTTACCTTTTGGCAGCGCCAGCGAACACCGGGGAGCTGTTTTTT. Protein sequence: CASSYLLAAPANTGELFF.

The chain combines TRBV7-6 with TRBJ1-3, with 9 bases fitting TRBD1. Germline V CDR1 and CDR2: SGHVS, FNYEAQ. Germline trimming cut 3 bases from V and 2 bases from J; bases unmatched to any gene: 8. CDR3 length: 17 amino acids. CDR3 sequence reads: CASSLSDRGRAGNTIYF. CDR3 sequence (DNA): TGTGCCAGCAGCTTGAGCGACAGGGGGAGAGCTGGAAACACCATATATTTT.

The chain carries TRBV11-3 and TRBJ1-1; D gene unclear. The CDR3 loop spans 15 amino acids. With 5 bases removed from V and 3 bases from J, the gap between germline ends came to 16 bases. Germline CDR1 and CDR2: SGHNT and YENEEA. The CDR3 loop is CASSAGLPADTEAFF. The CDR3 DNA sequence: TGTGCCAGCAGCGCGGGCCTCCCTGCGGACACTGAAGCTTTCTTT.

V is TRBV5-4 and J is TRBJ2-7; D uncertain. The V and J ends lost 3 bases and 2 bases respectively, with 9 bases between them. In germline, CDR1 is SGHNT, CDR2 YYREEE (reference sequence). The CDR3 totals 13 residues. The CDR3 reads CASSSRLTYEQYF. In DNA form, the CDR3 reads TGTGCCAGCAGCTCCAGATTAACCTACGAGCAGTACTTC.

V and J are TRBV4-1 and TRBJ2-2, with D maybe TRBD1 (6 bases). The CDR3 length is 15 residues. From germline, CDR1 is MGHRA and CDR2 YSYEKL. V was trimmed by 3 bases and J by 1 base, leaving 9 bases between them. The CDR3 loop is CASSHEGQNTGELFF. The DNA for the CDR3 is TGCGCCAGCAGCCATGAGGGACAGAACACCGGGGAGCTGTTTTTT.

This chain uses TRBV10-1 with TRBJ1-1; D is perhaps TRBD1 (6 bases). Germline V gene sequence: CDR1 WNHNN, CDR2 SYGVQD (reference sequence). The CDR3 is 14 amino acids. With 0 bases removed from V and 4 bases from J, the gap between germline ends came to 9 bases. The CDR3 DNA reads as TGCGCCAGCAGTGAGTCGGGGGGGCCCACTGAAGCTTTCTTT. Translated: CASSESGGPTEAFF.

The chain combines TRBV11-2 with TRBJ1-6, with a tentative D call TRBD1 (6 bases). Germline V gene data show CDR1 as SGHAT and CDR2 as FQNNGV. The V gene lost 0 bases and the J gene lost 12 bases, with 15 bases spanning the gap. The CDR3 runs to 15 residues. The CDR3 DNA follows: TGTGCCAGCAGCTTAGATCCCGGGACACTTCTACCCCTCCACTTT. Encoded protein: CASSLDPGTLLPLHF.

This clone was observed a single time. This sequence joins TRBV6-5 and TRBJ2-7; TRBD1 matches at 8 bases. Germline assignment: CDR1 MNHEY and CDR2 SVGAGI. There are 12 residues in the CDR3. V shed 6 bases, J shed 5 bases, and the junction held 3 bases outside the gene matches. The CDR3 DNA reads TGTGCCAGCAGGGACAGGGCGAACGAGCAGTACTTC. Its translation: CASRDRANEQYF.

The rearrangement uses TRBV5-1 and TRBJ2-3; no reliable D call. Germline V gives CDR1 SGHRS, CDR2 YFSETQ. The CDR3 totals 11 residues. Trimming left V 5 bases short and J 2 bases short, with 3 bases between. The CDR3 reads CASRYTDTQYF. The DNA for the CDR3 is TGCGCCAGCAGGTACACAGATACGCAGTATTTT.

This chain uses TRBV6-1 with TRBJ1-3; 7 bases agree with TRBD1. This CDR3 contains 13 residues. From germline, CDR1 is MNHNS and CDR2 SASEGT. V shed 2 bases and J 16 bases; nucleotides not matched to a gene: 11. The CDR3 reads CASSEFVGQQIYF. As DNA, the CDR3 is TGTGCCAGCAGTGAATTTGTGGGACAGCAAATCTATTTT.

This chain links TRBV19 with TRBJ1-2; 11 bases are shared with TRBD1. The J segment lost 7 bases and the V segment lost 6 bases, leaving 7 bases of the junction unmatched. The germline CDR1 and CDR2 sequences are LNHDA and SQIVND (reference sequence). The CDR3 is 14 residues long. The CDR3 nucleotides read TGTGCCAGTAGCAACGGACAGGGGGCAGGTGGCTACACCTTC. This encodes CASSNGQGAGGYTF.

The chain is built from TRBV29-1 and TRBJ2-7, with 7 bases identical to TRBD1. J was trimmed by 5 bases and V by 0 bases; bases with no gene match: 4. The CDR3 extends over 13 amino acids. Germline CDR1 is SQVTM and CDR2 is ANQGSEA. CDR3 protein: CSVEENRGDEQYF. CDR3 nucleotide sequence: TGCAGCGTTGAAGAAAACAGGGGAGACGAGCAGTACTTC.

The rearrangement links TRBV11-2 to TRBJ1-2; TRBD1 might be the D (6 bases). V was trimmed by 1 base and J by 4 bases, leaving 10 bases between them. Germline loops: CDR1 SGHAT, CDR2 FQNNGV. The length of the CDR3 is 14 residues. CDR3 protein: CASSLAPDSYGYTF. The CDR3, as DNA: TGTGCCAGCAGCTTAGCCCCGGACAGCTATGGCTACACCTTC.

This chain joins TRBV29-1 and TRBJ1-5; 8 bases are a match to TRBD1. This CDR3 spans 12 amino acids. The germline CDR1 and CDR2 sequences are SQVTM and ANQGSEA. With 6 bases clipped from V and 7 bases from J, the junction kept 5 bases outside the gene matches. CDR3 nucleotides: TGCAGCGTCGCACAGGGGGAACAGCCCCAGCATTTT. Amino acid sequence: CSVAQGEQPQHF.

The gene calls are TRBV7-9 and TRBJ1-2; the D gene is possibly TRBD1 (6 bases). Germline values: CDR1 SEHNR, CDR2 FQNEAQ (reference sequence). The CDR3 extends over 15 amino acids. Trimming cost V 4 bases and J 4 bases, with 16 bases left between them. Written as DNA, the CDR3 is TGTGCCAGCAGCTCCGTATCGACAGGCGTCTATGGCTACACCTTC. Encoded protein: CASSSVSTGVYGYTF.

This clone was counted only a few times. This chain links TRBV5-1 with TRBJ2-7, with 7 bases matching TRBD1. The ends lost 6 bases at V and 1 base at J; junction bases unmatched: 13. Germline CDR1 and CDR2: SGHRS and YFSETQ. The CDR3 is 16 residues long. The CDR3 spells CASTIDPGTASYEQYF. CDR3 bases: TGCGCCAGCACTATTGACCCCGGGACAGCTTCCTACGAGCAGTACTTC.

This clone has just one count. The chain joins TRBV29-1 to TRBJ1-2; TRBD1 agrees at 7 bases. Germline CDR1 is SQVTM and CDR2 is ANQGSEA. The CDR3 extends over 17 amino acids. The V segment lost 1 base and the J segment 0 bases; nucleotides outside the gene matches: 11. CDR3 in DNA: TGCAGCGTTGAAGCCCCCGGGACAGCAAAAGCTAACTATGGCTACACCTTC. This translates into CSVEAPGTAKANYGYTF.